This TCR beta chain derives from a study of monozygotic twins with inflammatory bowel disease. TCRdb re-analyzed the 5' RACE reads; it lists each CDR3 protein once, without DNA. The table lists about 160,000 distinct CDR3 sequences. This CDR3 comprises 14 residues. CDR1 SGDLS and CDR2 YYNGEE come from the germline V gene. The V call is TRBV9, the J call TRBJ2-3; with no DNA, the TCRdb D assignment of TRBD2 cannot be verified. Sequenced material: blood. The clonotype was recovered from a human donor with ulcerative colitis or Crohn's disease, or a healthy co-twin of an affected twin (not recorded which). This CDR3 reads CASSESGSADTQYF. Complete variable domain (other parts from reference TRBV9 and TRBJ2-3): DSGVTQTPKHLITATGQRVTLRCSPRSGDLSVYWYQQSLDQGLQFLIQYYNGEERAKGNILERFSAQQFPDLHSELNLSSLELGDSALYFCASSESGSADTQYFGPGTRLTVL.